This T cell receptor (beta chain) was captured in a study of T cell repertoires in cytomegalovirus infection. In the study overall: CMV epitopes used comprised recently identified HLA-C-restricted ones and well-studied HLA-B-restricted ones. Public TCR beta signatures indicated both CMV infection and matching HLA type.

Using its own MiXCR run on the reads, TCRdb lists one record per CDR3 protein. Of approximately 990,000 distinct CDR3 sequences in the sample, around 32% are singletons; the top ten hold around 15%. V was trimmed by 5 bases and J by 5 bases, leaving 10 bases between them. The CDR3 spans 12 residues. Germline V gene data show CDR1 as SGHVS and CDR2 as FNYEAQ. Study-level points and caveats: Using cumulative public TCR beta family frequency, the authors identified those who carried CMV together with the relevant HLA. Across the ex vivo response, the dominant clonotypes were HLA-C-restricted CMV-specific TCR beta clonotypes.

A word on this clonotype: What it binds is unknown.

The sample here was cultured CD8+ T cells from PBMCs, taken from culture after CMV antigen stimulation. The receptor was derived from a human donor in good health (CMV status not recorded). Some clones in this sample may be carry-over from other donors' samples. The gene calls are TRBV7-6 and TRBJ2-7; the D gene is possibly TRBD2 (5 bases). For the CDR3, the DNA is TGTGCCAGCAGCCTGATGGGAGACGAGCAGTACTTC. Its translation: CASSLMGDEQYF.